The 27 T cell receptor beta chains given below trace back to one sample, sequenced in a study of technical replicates of blood from a handful of donors. TCRdb's copy holds only in-frame clones and misses some; the assay was immunoSEQ multiplex PCR. The sample records 85,000 or so clones, around 94% being singletons. The material sequenced was T cells isolated from PBMCs. The receptors were sampled from a human donor in good health.

This rearrangement joins TRBV25-1 to TRBJ1-2; D not resolved. The germline V and J ends were trimmed by 1 base and 4 bases, with 10 bases remaining between them. The CDR3 totals 14 residues. Germline V CDR1 and CDR2: MGHDK, SYGVNS. The DNA of the CDR3 is TGTGCCAGCAGTGAATTTGCAGGTGCCTATGGCTACACCTTC. Protein product: CASSEFAGAYGYTF.

The V gene is TRBV2, the J gene TRBJ1-2; D not resolved. Germline V gene sequence: CDR1 SNHLY, CDR2 FYNNEI. The V end was cut by 3 bases, the J end by 8 bases, with 4 bases between. The CDR3 has 10 residues. The CDR3 spells CASSDRGYTF. DNA for the CDR3: TGTGCCAGCAGTGACAGGGGCTACACCTTC.

This rearrangement joins TRBV4-1 to TRBJ2-5; 7 bases fit TRBD1. CDR3 length: 20 amino acids. The V gene's germline CDR1 is MGHRA and CDR2 YSYEKL. J lost 2 bases, V lost 0 bases, and 18 bases had no gene match. CDR3 region: CASSQDRPGQMRVVQETQYF. CDR3 DNA: TGCGCCAGCAGCCAAGATCGACCGGGACAGATGCGGGTGGTTCAAGAGACCCAGTACTTC.

The chain joins TRBV7-3 to TRBJ1-2, with D unresolved. With 2 bases removed from V and 8 bases from J, the gap between germline ends came to 12 bases. This CDR3 has 13 residues. CDR1 SGHTA and CDR2 FQGTGA come from the germline V gene. CDR3 nucleotide sequence: TGTGCCAGCAGCTTACGGCAGGACTCCGGCTACACCTTC. It is translated as CASSLRQDSGYTF. Drawing the rest from reference TRBV7-3 and TRBJ1-2, the complete variable domain is GAGVSQTPSNKVTEKGKYVELRCDPISGHTALYWYRQSLGQGPEFLIYFQGTGAADDSGLPNDRFFAVRPEGSVSTLKIQRTERGDSAVYLCASSLRQDSGYTFGSGTRLTVV.

J is TRBJ2-3 and V is TRBV5-1, with 9 bases fitting TRBD2. This CDR3 has 16 amino acids. Losses at the gene ends were 4 bases for V and 1 base for J; bases not matched to a gene: 7. Per germline, CDR1 SGHRS and CDR2 YFSETQ. The CDR3 is CASSILLAGGTDTQYF. In DNA form, the CDR3 reads TGCGCCAGCAGCATACTTTTAGCGGGGGGCACAGATACGCAGTATTTT. Full variable domain (rest looked up from reference TRBV5-1 and TRBJ2-3): KAGVTQTPRYLIKTRGQQVTLSCSPISGHRSVSWYQQTPGQGLQFLFEYFSETQRNKGNFPGRFSGRQFSNSRSEMNVSTLELGDSALYLCASSILLAGGTDTQYFGPGTRLTVL.

The rearrangement links TRBV7-2 to TRBJ1-1, with a possible D match to TRBD1 (6 bases). The CDR3 extends over 14 amino acids. CDR1 and CDR2 from the germline V gene are SGHTA and FQGNSA. V lost 3 bases to trimming and J lost 2 bases, with 10 bases between them. CDR3 sequence: CASSFSDSNTEAFF. As DNA, the CDR3 is TGTGCCAGCAGCTTTTCGGACAGCAACACTGAAGCTTTCTTT. Full variable domain (outside the CDR3, taken from reference TRBV7-2 and TRBJ1-1): GAGVSQSPSNKVTEKGKDVELRCDPISGHTALYWYRQSLGQGLEFLIYFQGNSAPDKSGLPSDRFSAERTGGSVSTLTIQRTQQEDSAVYLCASSFSDSNTEAFFGQGTRLTVV.

The chain couples TRBV7-9 to TRBJ1-2; 9 bases align to TRBD1. The CDR3 extends over 14 amino acids. Germline loops: CDR1 SEHNR, CDR2 FQNEAQ (reference sequence). With 5 bases clipped from V and 2 bases from J, the junction kept 3 bases outside the gene matches. The CDR3 region has the DNA TGTGCCAGCAGCGGGGACAGGGCGAACTATGGCTACACCTTC. Amino acids: CASSGDRANYGYTF. The variable domain in full, with the rest retrieved from reference TRBV7-9 and TRBJ1-2, is DTGVSQNPRHKITKRGQNVTFRCDPISEHNRLYWYRQTLGQGPEFLTYFQNEAQLEKSRLLSDRFSAERPKGSFSTLEIQRTEQGDSAMYLCASSGDRANYGYTFGSGTRLTVV.

The V call is TRBV4-2, the J call TRBJ2-1; TRBD2 agrees at 9 bases. V was clipped by 1 base and J by 5 bases; unmatched bases: 6. Per germline, CDR1 LGHNA and CDR2 YNFKEQ. CDR3 length equals 16 residues. In DNA form, the CDR3 reads TGTGCCAGCAGCCAAGTTTCTAGCGGGAAACACAATGAGCAGTTCTTC. Amino acids: CASSQVSSGKHNEQFF.

This clone was counted between two and nine times. This chain connects TRBV11-2 to TRBJ2-7; TRBD1 is a possible D gene (5 bases). The germline CDR1 and CDR2 sequences are SGHAT and FQNNGV. Trimming stripped 6 bases from V and 1 base from J, with 19 bases between. CDR3 size: 16 residues. The CDR3 region is CASRKIRGGSSYEQYF. CDR3 bases: TGTGCCAGCAGAAAAATTAGGGGCGGTTCTTCCTACGAGCAGTACTTC.

The V gene is TRBV18, the J gene TRBJ1-5; D may be TRBD1 (6 bases). The CDR3 sequence is 14 residues long. The germline V gene encodes CDR1 KGHSH and CDR2 LQKENI. V was shortened by 3 bases and J by 9 bases, with 15 bases between the two germline ends. CDR3 amino acids: CASSPGGHDSPQHF. The CDR3, as DNA: TGTGCCAGCTCACCGGGGGGGCATGATTCGCCCCAGCATTTT.

This chain connects TRBV6-1 to TRBJ2-7; 10 bases fit TRBD1. CDR3 length equals 15 residues. Trimming took 5 bases from V and 1 from J; bases not matched to a gene: 5. Germline V gene data show CDR1 as MNHNS and CDR2 as SASEGT. CDR3 sequence: CASSRQGAGSYEQYF. In nucleotides, the CDR3 is TGTGCCAGCAGTCGACAGGGGGCGGGATCCTACGAGCAGTACTTC.

The chain carries TRBV9 and TRBJ2-3, with D perhaps TRBD1 (5 bases). The CDR3 runs to 15 residues. Trimming took 4 bases from V and 6 from J, leaving 18 bases between them. Germline-derived CDR1 and CDR2 are SGDLS and YYNGEE. CDR3 DNA sequence: TGTGCCAGCAGCCCTTGGGAAGGGGCCCTGGATACGCAGTATTTT. Encoded protein: CASSPWEGALDTQYF.

The chain carries TRBV11-3 and TRBJ2-5; the D gene is possibly TRBD1 (6 bases). This CDR3 is built from 13 residues. With 5 bases removed from V and 4 bases from J, the gap between germline ends came to 11 bases. The V gene's germline CDR1 is SGHNT and CDR2 YENEEA. CDR3 DNA: TGTGCCAGCAGCCCGACAGGTTTAGAGACCCAGTACTTC. Translation: CASSPTGLETQYF.

The rearrangement links TRBV5-1 to TRBJ2-2; 7 bases line up with TRBD1. Germline lookup yields CDR1 SGHRS and CDR2 YFSETQ. This CDR3 is 14 amino acids long. The V gene end was trimmed by 7 bases and the J gene end by 0 bases; junction bases not matched to a gene: 3. The CDR3 DNA follows: TGCGCCAGCCAGACAGGGCCGAACACCGGGGAGCTGTTTTTT. It yields the protein CASQTGPNTGELFF.

The rearrangement links TRBV30 to TRBJ1-1, with 9 positions matching TRBD1. CDR1 GTSNPN and CDR2 SVGIG come from the germline V gene (reference sequence). CDR3 length: 14 residues. Losses at the gene ends were 3 bases for V and 5 bases for J; bases not matched to a gene: 7. CDR3 protein: CAWSAATGGTEAFF. Here the CDR3 DNA reads TGTGCCTGGAGCGCCGCGACAGGGGGTACTGAAGCTTTCTTT.

The rearrangement links TRBV6-1 to TRBJ1-2; possible D gene TRBD1, 5 bases. V lost 2 bases and J 5 bases, leaving 15 bases between the germline ends. The germline CDR1 and CDR2 sequences are MNHNS and SASEGT. The CDR3 consists of 15 residues. This CDR3 reads CASSELDSFLYGYTF. The CDR3 region has the DNA TGTGCCAGCAGTGAACTCGACAGCTTTTTGTATGGCTACACCTTC.

The chain employs TRBV30 and TRBJ1-3; TRBD1 aligns across 8 bases. The CDR3 has 13 residues. The germline gives CDR1 GTSNPN, CDR2 SVGIG (reference sequence). The V and J ends lost 4 bases and 5 bases, in that order; junction bases with no gene match: 4. The CDR3, as DNA: TGTGCCTGGACCCGGACAGGGAGAAACACCATATATTTT. It specifies CAWTRTGRNTIYF.

The chain joins TRBV7-7 to TRBJ2-1, with 10 nucleotides matching TRBD2. The V gene's germline CDR1 is SSHAT and CDR2 FNYEAQ (reference sequence). This CDR3 spans 16 amino acids. Trimming cost V 5 bases and J 4 bases; bases outside gene matches: 8. The chain's CDR3 is CASSPGLAALYNEQFF. The CDR3 region has the DNA TGTGCCAGCAGCCCTGGACTAGCGGCTTTATACAATGAGCAGTTCTTC.

The V gene is TRBV5-4, the J gene TRBJ2-5, with D possibly TRBD1 on 5 matching bases. The CDR3 has 13 amino acids. Trimming cost V 4 bases and J 5 bases, with 12 bases left between them. Germline V gene lookup returns CDR1 SGHNT and CDR2 YYREEE (reference sequence). The CDR3 DNA follows: TGTGCCAGCAGCCCAAGGGGTGGGGAGACCCAGTACTTC. This sequence encodes CASSPRGGETQYF.

The CDR3 DNA reads as TGCGCCAGCAGCCAACCCCGGGACAGGGTATACCACGAGCAGTACTTC. Translated: CASSQPRDRVYHEQYF. The chain joins TRBV4-1 to TRBJ2-7; 9 positions match TRBD1. Germline loops: CDR1 MGHRA, CDR2 YSYEKL. The trim removed 2 bases at V and 5 bases at J, leaving 10 bases unmatched. This CDR3 has 16 amino acids.

The chain recombines TRBV28 with TRBJ2-5, with TRBD1 matching 7 bases. J was trimmed by 1 base and V by 5 bases; bases with no gene match: 7. Germline V gene sequence: CDR1 MDHEN, CDR2 SYDVKM. This CDR3 region has 15 residues. The CDR3 loop reads CASSNDRAGQETQYF. The CDR3 DNA follows: TGTGCCAGCAGTAACGACAGGGCTGGCCAAGAGACCCAGTACTTC. Full variable domain (missing parts from reference TRBV28 and TRBJ2-5): DVKVTQSSRYLVKRTGEKVFLECVQDMDHENMFWYRQDPGLGLRLIYFSYDVKMKEKGDIPEGYSVSREKKERFSLILESASTNQTSMYLCASSNDRAGQETQYFGPGTRLLVL.

The CDR3 DNA is TGTGCCACTTGGTTGATAAAGGGGTTTAACAATGAGCAGTTCTTC. It translates to CATWLIKGFNNEQFF. The V gene is TRBV7-9, the J gene TRBJ2-1; tentatively, D is TRBD1 (5 bases). CDR3 length: 15 residues. Trimming removed 10 bases from V and 5 bases from J, with 21 bases in between. Germline CDR1 reads SEHNR; CDR2 reads FQNEAQ (reference sequence). Filled out from reference TRBV7-9 and TRBJ2-1, the complete variable domain reads DTGVSQNPRHKITKRGQNVTFRCDPISEHNRLYWYRQTLGQGPEFLTYFQNEAQLEKSRLLSDRFSAERPKGSFSTLEIQRTEQGDSAMYLCATWLIKGFNNEQFFGPGTRLTVL.

The chain is built from TRBV4-1 and TRBJ1-2, with 7 bases aligning to TRBD1. This CDR3 contains 15 residues. CDR1 is MGHRA, CDR2 YSYEKL, per germline. Unmatched junction bases numbered 8, after V lost 1 base and J lost 6 bases. In DNA, the CDR3 is TGCGCCAGCAGCCAAGTACAGGGGTTGACTCATGGCTACACCTTC. Protein sequence: CASSQVQGLTHGYTF.

This chain uses TRBV5-1 with TRBJ2-1, with 8 bases that match TRBD1. CDR3 length: 15 amino acids. V trimming: 0 bases; J trimming: 6 bases; junction bases outside the gene matches: 5. Per germline, CDR1 SGHRS and CDR2 YFSETQ. The CDR3 DNA reads as TGCGCCAGCAGCTTGGGGACAGGGCAAGGCAATGAGCAGTTCTTC. It translates to CASSLGTGQGNEQFF.

The chain uses TRBV6-5 and TRBJ1-1, with TRBD1 matching over 7 bases. Germline CDR1 is MNHEY and CDR2 is SVGAGI. With 3 bases clipped from V and 7 bases from J, the junction kept 8 bases outside the gene matches. The CDR3 spans 14 residues. CDR3 coding DNA: TGTGCCAGCAGTTATAGAGGGGGCAAGGATGAAGCTTTCTTT. Translated: CASSYRGGKDEAFF.

This clone occurred once. The chain employs TRBV2 and TRBJ2-7; a weak D match, TRBD1 (6 bases). This CDR3 is 14 amino acids long. Germline CDR1 SNHLY, CDR2 FYNNEI. V lost 5 bases to trimming and J lost 0 bases, with 11 bases between them. CDR3 bases: TGTGCCAGCAGTTCTCGGACAGCCTCCTACGAGCAGTACTTC. Translation gives CASSSRTASYEQYF.

CDR3 sequence (DNA): TGTGCCAGCAGCGTAGCTAGCGGGAGGTCTCCCGGGGAGCTGTTTTTT. Translation gives CASSVASGRSPGELFF. The genes are TRBV9 and TRBJ2-2; 11 nucleotides line up with TRBD2. The germline gives CDR1 SGDLS, CDR2 YYNGEE. The trim removed 0 bases at V and 6 bases at J, leaving 4 bases unmatched. The CDR3 totals 16 residues.